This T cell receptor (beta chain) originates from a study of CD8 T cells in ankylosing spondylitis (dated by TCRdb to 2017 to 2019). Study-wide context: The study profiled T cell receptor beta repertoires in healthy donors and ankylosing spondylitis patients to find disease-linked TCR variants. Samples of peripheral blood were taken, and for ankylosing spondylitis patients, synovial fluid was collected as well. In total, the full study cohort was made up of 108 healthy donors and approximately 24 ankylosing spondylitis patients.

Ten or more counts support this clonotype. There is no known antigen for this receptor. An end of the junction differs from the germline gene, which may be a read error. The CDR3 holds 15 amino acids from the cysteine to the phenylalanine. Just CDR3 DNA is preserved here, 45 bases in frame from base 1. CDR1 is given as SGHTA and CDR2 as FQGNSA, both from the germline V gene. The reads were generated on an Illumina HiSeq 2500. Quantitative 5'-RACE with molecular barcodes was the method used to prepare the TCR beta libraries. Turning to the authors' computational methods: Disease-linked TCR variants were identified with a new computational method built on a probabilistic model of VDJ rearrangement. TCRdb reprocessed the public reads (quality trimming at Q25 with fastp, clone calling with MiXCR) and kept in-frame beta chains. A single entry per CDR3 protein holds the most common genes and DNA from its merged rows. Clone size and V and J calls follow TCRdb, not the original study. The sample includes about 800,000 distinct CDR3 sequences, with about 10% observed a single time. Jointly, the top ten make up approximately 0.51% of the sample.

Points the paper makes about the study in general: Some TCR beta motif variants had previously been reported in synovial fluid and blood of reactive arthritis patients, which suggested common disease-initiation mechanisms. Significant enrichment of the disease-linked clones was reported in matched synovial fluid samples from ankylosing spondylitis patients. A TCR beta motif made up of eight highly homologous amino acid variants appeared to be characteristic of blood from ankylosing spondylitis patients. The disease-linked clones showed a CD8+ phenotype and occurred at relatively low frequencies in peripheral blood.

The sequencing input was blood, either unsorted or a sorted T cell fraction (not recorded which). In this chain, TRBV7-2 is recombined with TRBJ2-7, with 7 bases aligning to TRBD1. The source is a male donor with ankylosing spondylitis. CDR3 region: CASSLVGTGAHEQYF. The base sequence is TGTGCCAGCAGTTTAGTGGGCACAGGGGCCCACGAGCAGTACTTC.